These 9 T cell receptor beta chains originate from one sample sequenced in a study of T-cell memory formation after mild COVID-19. TCRdb fed the 5' RACE reads into MiXCR, producing one record per CDR3 protein. The sample holds 250,000 or so distinct CDR3 sequences, more than 15% seen once. Specimen: PBMCs or a T cell subset sorted from them (not recorded which). These receptors were collected from a young man who had mild COVID-19 (a few samples of this study predate the infection). Cell type and time point are not known.

The chain recombines TRBV7-6 with TRBJ2-3, with 7 nucleotides matching TRBD2. The junction had 4 bases not matched to a gene; V was cut back by 4 bases and J by 0 bases. The CDR3 loop spans 15 amino acids. CDR1 is SGHVS and CDR2 is FNYEAQ in the germline V gene. The CDR3 is CASSSGLSSTDTQYF. The DNA for the CDR3 is TGTGCCAGCAGCTCGGGACTATCTAGCACAGATACGCAGTATTTT.

The rearrangement links TRBV20-1 to TRBJ1-2, with unresolved D. The V gene lost 3 bases and the J gene lost 1 base, with 0 bases spanning the gap. Germline V lookup: CDR1 DFQATT, CDR2 SNEGSKA (reference sequence). The CDR3 runs to 10 residues. CDR3 coding DNA: TGCAGTGCTAGTAACTATGGCTACACCTTC. This encodes CSASNYGYTF.

This chain joins TRBV20-1 and TRBJ2-2; 7 bases align to TRBD2. Germline CDR1 reads DFQATT; CDR2 reads SNEGSKA (reference sequence). CDR3 size: 15 residues. Germline trimming cut 4 bases from V and 7 bases from J; bases unmatched to any gene: 12. Written as DNA, the CDR3 is TGCAGTGCTATCCCATGGCGGGGGAGGGACGGGGAGCTGTTTTTT. This translates into CSAIPWRGRDGELFF.

The genes are TRBV6-1 and TRBJ1-1, with TRBD1 as a possible D gene (6 bases). The CDR3 sequence is 15 residues long. The germline gives CDR1 MNHNS, CDR2 SASEGT. The V end was cut by 7 bases, the J end by 4 bases, with 19 bases between. Here the CDR3 reads CASTLEGGALTEAFF. In nucleotides, the CDR3 is TGTGCCAGCACCCTTGAGGGGGGGGCTCTCACTGAAGCTTTCTTT.

This clonotype was detected a few times. The chain employs TRBV7-2 and TRBJ2-3; D gene uncertain. The V and J ends lost 2 bases and 2 bases respectively, with 17 bases between them. This CDR3 region has 17 residues. Per germline, CDR1 SGHTA and CDR2 FQGNSA. The CDR3 loop is CASSLPRGAKYTDTQYF. CDR3 coding DNA: TGTGCCAGCAGCTTACCGCGTGGAGCTAAATACACAGATACGCAGTATTTT.

This clonotype was found a few times. V and J are TRBV4-3 and TRBJ2-1; TRBD2 matches 8 bases. V trimming: 3 bases; J trimming: 3 bases; junction bases outside the gene matches: 10. Per germline, CDR1 LGHNA and CDR2 YSLEER. This CDR3 has 17 residues. The CDR3 DNA sequence: TGCGCCAGCAGCCACGGGCCGGGAAGCGGGGGCTACAATGAGCAGTTCTTC. It specifies CASSHGPGSGGYNEQFF.

As to this clonotype: The junction does not match germline at one end; this may be a read error. CDR3 loop: CAISRTSGADGELFF. The CDR3 coding sequence is TGTGCCATCAGTCGGACTAGCGGCGCTGACGGGGAGCTGTTTTTT. The chain combines TRBV24-1 with TRBJ2-2; the match to TRBD2 covers 10 bases. CDR3 length: 15 amino acids. Germline values: CDR1 KGHDR, CDR2 SFDVKD.

This sequence joins TRBV7-8 and TRBJ2-7; no clear D. V lost 5 bases to trimming and J lost 2 bases, with 13 bases between them. Per germline, CDR1 SGHVS and CDR2 FQNEAQ. CDR3 length equals 14 residues. Here the CDR3 reads CASSPLVFTYEQYV. The DNA of the CDR3 is TGTGCCAGCAGCCCGTTGGTATTCACCTACGAGCAGTACGTC.

The V call is TRBV6-2 or TRBV6-3, the J call TRBJ2-5; no clear D gene. CDR1 and CDR2 (germline): MNHEY, SVGEGT. V gave up 8 bases and J gave up 5 bases, with 9 bases separating them. The CDR3 consists of 11 residues. The CDR3 DNA follows: TGTGCCAGCGTAAAGGCGGAGACCCAGTACTTC. Translation: CASVKAETQYF.